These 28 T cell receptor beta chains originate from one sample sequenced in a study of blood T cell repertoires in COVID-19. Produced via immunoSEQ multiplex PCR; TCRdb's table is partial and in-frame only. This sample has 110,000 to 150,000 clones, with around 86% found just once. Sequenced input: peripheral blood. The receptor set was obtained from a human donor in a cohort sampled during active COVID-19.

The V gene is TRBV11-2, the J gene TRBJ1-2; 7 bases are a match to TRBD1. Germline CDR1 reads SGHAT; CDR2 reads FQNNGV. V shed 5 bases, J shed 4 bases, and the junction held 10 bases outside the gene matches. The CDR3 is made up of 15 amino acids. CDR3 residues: CASSQGGRNLYGYTF. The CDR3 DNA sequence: TGTGCCAGCAGCCAGGGGGGTCGCAACCTCTATGGCTACACCTTC.

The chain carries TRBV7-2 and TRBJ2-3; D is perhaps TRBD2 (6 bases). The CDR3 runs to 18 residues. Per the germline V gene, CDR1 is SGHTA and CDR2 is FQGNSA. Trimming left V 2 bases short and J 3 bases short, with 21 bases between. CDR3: CASSLTGSGYGKTDTQYF. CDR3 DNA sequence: TGTGCCAGCAGCTTAACCGGAAGCGGGTACGGAAAAACAGATACGCAGTATTTT.

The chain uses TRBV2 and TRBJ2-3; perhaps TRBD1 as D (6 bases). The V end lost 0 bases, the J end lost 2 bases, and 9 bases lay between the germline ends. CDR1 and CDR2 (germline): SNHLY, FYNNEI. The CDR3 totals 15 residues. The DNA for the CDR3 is TGTGCCAGCAGTGAAGCTTACAGGGCCACAGATACGCAGTATTTT. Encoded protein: CASSEAYRATDTQYF.

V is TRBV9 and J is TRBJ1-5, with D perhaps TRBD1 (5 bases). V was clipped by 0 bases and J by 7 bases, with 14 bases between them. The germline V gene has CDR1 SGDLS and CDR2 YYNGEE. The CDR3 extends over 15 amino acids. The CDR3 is CASSVDGDGGQPQHF. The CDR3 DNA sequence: TGTGCCAGCAGCGTAGATGGGGATGGGGGGCAGCCCCAGCATTTT.

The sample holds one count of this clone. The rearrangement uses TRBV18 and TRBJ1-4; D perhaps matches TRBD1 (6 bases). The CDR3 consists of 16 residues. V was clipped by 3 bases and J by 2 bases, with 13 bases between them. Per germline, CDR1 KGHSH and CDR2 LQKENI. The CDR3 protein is CASSPQGLKTNEKLFF. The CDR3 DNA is TGTGCCAGCTCACCCCAGGGGTTGAAGACTAATGAAAAACTGTTTTTT.

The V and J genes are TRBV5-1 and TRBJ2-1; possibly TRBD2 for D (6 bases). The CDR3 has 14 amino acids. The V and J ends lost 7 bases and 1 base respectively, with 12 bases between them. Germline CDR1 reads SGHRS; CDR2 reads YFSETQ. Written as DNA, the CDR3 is TGCGCCAGCGGGATTAGCGGTTCCTACAATGAGCAGTTCTTC. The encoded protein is CASGISGSYNEQFF.

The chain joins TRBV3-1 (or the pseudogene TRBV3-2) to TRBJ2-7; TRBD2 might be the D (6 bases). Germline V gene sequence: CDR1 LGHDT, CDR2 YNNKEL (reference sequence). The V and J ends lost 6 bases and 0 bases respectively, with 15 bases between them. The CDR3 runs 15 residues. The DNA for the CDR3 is TGTGCCAGCAGGGGGGGACTCAGTACCTCCTACGAGCAGTACTTC. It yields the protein CASRGGLSTSYEQYF.

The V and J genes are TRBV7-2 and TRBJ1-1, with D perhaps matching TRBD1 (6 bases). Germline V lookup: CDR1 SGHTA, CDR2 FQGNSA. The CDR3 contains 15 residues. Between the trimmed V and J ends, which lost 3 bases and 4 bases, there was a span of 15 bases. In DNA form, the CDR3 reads TGTGCCAGCAGCTTGCAGGGGCTCCTGGGCACTGAAGCTTTCTTT. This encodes CASSLQGLLGTEAFF.

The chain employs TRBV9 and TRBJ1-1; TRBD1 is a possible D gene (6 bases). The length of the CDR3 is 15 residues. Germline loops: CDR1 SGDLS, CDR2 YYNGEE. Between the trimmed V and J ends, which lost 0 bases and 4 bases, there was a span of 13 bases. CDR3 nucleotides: TGTGCCAGCAGCGTAGCGGGGGGCCGTTCCACTGAAGCTTTCTTT. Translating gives CASSVAGGRSTEAFF.

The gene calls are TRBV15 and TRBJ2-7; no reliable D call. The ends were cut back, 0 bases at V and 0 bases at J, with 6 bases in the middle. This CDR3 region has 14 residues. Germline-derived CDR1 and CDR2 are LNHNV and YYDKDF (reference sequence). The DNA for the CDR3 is TGTGCCACCAGCAGAGACGCCGGCTCCTACGAGCAGTACTTC. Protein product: CATSRDAGSYEQYF.

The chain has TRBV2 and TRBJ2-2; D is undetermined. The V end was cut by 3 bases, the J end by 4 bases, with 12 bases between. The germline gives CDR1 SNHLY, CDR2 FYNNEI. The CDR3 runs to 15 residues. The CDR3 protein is CASSERSLSTGELFF. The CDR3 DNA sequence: TGTGCCAGCAGTGAGCGTAGCCTTTCCACCGGGGAGCTGTTTTTT.

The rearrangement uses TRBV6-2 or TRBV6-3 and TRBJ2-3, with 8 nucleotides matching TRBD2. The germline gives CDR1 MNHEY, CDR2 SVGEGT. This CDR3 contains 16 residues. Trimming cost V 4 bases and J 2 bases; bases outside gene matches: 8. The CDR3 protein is CASSLPRGAHTDTQYF. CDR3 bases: TGTGCCAGCAGTTTACCGCGGGGGGCCCACACAGATACGCAGTATTTT.

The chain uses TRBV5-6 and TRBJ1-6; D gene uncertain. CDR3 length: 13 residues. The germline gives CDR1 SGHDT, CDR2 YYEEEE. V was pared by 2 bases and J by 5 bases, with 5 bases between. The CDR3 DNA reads TGTGCCAGCAGCTTAACAGATAATTCACCCCTCCACTTT. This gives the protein CASSLTDNSPLHF.

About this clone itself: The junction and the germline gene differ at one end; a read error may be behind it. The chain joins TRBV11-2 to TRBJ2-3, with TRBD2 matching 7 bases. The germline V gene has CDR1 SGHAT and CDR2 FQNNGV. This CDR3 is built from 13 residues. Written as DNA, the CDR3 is TGTGCCAGCAGCTTAAGGACTAGTACTGGGCGGTACTTT. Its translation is CASSLRTSTGRYF.

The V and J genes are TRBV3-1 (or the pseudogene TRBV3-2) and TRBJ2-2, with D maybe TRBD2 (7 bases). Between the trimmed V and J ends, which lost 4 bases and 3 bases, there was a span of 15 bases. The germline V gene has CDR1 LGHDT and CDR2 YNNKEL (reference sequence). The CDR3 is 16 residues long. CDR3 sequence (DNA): TGTGCCAGCAGCCTCAAGCGAGGGGGGGACACCGGGGAGCTGTTTTTT. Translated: CASSLKRGGDTGELFF.

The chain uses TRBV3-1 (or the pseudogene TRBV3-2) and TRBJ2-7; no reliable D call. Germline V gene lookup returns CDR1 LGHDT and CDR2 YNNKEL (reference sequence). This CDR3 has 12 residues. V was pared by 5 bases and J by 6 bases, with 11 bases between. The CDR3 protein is CASSFRLGEQYF. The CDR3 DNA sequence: TGTGCCAGCAGCTTCAGACTGGGCGAGCAGTACTTC.

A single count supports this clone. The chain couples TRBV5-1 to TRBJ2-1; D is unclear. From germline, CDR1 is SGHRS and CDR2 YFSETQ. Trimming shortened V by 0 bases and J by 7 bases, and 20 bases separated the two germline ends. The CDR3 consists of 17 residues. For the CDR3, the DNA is TGCGCCAGCAGCTTGGGAGATTTGGGTCGGAGTCGGAATGAGCAGTTCTTC. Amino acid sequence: CASSLGDLGRSRNEQFF.

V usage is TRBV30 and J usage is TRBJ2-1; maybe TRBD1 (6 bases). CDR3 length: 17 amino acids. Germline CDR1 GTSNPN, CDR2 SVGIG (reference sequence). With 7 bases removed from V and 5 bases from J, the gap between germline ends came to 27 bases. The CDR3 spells CAYSGAPPPRPHNEQFF. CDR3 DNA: TGTGCCTATTCAGGGGCGCCCCCACCTCGTCCCCACAATGAGCAGTTCTTC.

The CDR3 DNA is TGTGCCAGCAGTTCACTTCGAAGTTGGGACAGGAGATTCTATGGCTACACCTTC. Translated: CASSSLRSWDRRFYGYTF. The chain couples TRBV28 to TRBJ1-2; 8 bases are a match to TRBD1. V lost 4 bases, J lost 4 bases, and 17 bases stayed unmatched. Germline CDR1 MDHEN, CDR2 SYDVKM. The CDR3 sequence is 18 residues long.

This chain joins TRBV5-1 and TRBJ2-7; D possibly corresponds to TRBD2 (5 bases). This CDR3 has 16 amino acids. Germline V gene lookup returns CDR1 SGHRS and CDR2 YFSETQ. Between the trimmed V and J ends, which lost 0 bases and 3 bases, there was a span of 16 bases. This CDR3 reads CASSLVGGDYGYEQYF. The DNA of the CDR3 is TGCGCCAGCAGCTTGGTCGGCGGAGACTATGGCTACGAGCAGTACTTC.

The CDR3 sequence: CASSFREADGYTF. The CDR3, as DNA: TGTGCCAGCAGTTTCCGGGAGGCCGATGGCTACACCTTC. The rearrangement joins TRBV27 to TRBJ1-2; the D is unclear. CDR1 is MNHEY, CDR2 SMNVEV, per germline (reference sequence). Trimming removed 3 bases at V and 6 bases at J, with 11 bases between. The CDR3 has 13 residues.

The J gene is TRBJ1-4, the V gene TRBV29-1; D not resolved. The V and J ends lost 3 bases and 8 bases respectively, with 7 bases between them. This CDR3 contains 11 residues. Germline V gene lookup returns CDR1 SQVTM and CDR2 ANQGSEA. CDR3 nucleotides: TGCAGCGTTGACGACAAGGAAAAACTGTTTTTT. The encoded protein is CSVDDKEKLFF.

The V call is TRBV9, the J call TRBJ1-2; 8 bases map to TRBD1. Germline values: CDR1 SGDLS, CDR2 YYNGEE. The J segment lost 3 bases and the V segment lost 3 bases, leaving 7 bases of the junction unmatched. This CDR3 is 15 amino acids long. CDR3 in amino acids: CASSATGTGYYGYTF. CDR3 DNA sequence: TGTGCCAGCAGCGCAACCGGGACAGGATACTATGGCTACACCTTC.

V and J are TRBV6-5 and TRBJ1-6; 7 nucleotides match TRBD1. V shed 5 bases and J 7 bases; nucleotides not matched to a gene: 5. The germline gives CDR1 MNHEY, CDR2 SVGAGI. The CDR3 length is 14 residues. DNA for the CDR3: TGTGCCAGCAGTCCGGACAGGATCAATTCACCCCTCCACTTT. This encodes CASSPDRINSPLHF.

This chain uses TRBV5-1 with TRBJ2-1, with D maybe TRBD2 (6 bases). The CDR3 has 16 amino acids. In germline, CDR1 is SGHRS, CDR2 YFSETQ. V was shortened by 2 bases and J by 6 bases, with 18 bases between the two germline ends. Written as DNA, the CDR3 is TGCGCCAGCAGCTTCTTCCCGTCGGGGGACGGCAATGAGCAGTTCTTC. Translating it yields CASSFFPSGDGNEQFF. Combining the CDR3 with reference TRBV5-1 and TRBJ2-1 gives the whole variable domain KAGVTQTPRYLIKTRGQQVTLSCSPISGHRSVSWYQQTPGQGLQFLFEYFSETQRNKGNFPGRFSGRQFSNSRSEMNVSTLELGDSALYLCASSFFPSGDGNEQFFGPGTRLTVL.

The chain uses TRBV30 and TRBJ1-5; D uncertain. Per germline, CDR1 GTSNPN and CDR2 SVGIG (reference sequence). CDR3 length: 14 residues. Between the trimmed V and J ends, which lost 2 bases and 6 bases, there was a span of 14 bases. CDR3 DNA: TGTGCCTGGAGTTTTTCGGGTCTGACTCAGCCCCAGCATTTT. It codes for CAWSFSGLTQPQHF.

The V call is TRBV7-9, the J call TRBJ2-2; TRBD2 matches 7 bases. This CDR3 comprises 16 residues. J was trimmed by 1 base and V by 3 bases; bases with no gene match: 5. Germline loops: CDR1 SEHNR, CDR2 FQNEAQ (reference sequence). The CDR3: CASSLTIAGNTGELFF. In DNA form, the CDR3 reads TGTGCCAGCAGCTTGACTATAGCGGGGAACACCGGGGAGCTGTTTTTT.

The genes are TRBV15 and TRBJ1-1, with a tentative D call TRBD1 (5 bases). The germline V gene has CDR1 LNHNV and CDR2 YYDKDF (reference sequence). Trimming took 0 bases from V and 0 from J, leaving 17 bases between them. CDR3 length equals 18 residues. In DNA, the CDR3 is TGTGCCACCAGCAGAGATAGGGGCAGCAACTATCTGAACACTGAAGCTTTCTTT. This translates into CATSRDRGSNYLNTEAFF.